These T cell receptor beta chains were read from a single sample in a study of OX40 agonist ivuxolimab in advanced cancers. Clones were read by immunoSEQ multiplex PCR, and TCRdb kept only the in-frame ones, dropping some. The sample comprises tens of thousands of clones, 75% to 95% of which are singletons, and approximately 2.5% rests with the top ten. This sample comprised CD4+ or CD8+ T cells sorted from blood, obtained in a trial of the OX40 agonist ivuxolimab. The receptors shown here come from an adult with an advanced solid tumor such as melanoma, head and neck, liver or kidney cancer. CDR3s include the opening cysteine and the closing phenylalanine or tryptophan. D genes are given only for firm matches. The size entry is marked missing in some rows and otherwise reads once, few, many or a size class.

D	V	size	J	DNA	CDR3
NA	TRBV9	NA	TRBJ2-3	TGTGCCAGCAGCGTAGGGTCAGGGGTCAGCACAGATACGCAGTATTTT	CASSVGSGVSTDTQYF
TRBD2	TRBV18	NA	TRBJ2-3	TGTGCCAGCTCACCACAAACGGGAGGGAGCACAGATACGCAGTATTTT	CASSPQTGGSTDTQYF
NA	TRBV5-1	NA	TRBJ1-1	TGCGCCAGCAGCTATACTGACCAGGGGACGGCTTTCTTT	CASSYTDQGTAFF
TRBD1	TRBV7-2	NA	TRBJ2-7	TGTGCCAGCAGTGACAGGGGGGGAGACGAGCAGTACTTC	CASSDRGGDEQYF
TRBD1	TRBV2	NA	TRBJ1-1	TGTGCCAGCAAGGTTGAGACAGGGGACACTGAAGCTTTCTTT	CASKVETGDTEAFF
NA	TRBV5-1	NA	TRBJ2-3	TGCGCCAGCAGCTTGTGGGGAGCTAGCACAGATACGCAGTATTTT	CASSLWGASTDTQYF
NA	TRBV9	NA	TRBJ2-3	TGTGCCAGCAGCGTAGGGGTGACAATTTCTACAGATACGCAGTATTTT	CASSVGVTISTDTQYF
TRBD2	TRBV7-2	NA	TRBJ2-7	TGTGCCAGCAGCTTAGCGACTAGCGGGCAAGGGTACGAGCAGTACTTC	CASSLATSGQGYEQYF
NA	TRBV5-1	NA	TRBJ1-3	TGCGCCAGCAGCTATTTTTCGAGTGGGTCCCAAAACACCATATATTTT	CASSYFSSGSQNTIYF
NA	TRBV6-1	NA	TRBJ2-7	TGTGCCAGCAGTGTTAAACAGGGTGGGCACGAGCAGTACTTC	CASSVKQGGHEQYF
TRBD1	TRBV27	NA	TRBJ1-1	TGTGCCAGCAGTCCAGGACAGGGGCTAAAAGCTTTCTTT	CASSPGQGLKAFF
TRBD2	TRBV11-2	once	TRBJ2-1	TGTGCCAGCAGTTCTAGCGGAGCCAGCTCCTACAATGAGCAGTTCTTC	CASSSSGASSYNEQFF
TRBD2	TRBV7-2	NA	TRBJ2-3	TGTGCCAGCAGGTTAGCCGTTAGCGGGAGCGGAGATACGCAGTATTTT	CASRLAVSGSGDTQYF
TRBD2	TRBV5-1	once	TRBJ2-7	TGCGCCAGCAAATTTACCGGGACTAGGGACGAGCAGTACTTC	CASKFTGTRDEQYF
TRBD1	TRBV19	once	TRBJ2-3	TGTGCCAGTAGTGATCGGACAGGGGCCCGCACAGATACGCAGTATTTT	CASSDRTGARTDTQYF
NA	TRBV4-1	NA	TRBJ1-6	TGCGCCAGCAGCCAAGGCACAGGGTCCTATAATTCACCCCTCCACTTT	CASSQGTGSYNSPLHF
NA	TRBV10-2	NA	TRBJ2-3	TGCGCCAGCAAAAGGGTTCCCACAGATACGCAGTATTTT	CASKRVPTDTQYF
TRBD1	TRBV5-1	NA	TRBJ2-2	TGCGCCAGCAGCGAGACAGGGGGCGCAACCGGGGAGCTGTTTTTT	CASSETGGATGELFF
NA	TRBV28	NA	TRBJ2-5	TGTGCCAGCAGTTTGAGTGTCCTCCCCCCCCAAGAGACCCAGTACTTC	CASSLSVLPPQETQYF
NA	TRBV30	few	TRBJ1-1	TGTGCGGGGGACCGACGCGGCACTGAAGCTTTCTTT	CAGDRRGTEAFF
TRBD1	TRBV5-1	NA	TRBJ1-4	TGCGCCAGCAGCTTGGCCGACAGGGGAGTACTTGAAAAACTGTTTTTT	CASSLADRGVLEKLFF
NA	TRBV6-1	NA	TRBJ1-5	TGTGCCAGCGCATCTCCAGGGCCCCAGCATTTT	CASASPGPQHF
NA	TRBV28	NA	TRBJ2-3	TGTGCCAGCAGTCAAATAGCGCCCCGCACAGATACGCAGTATTTT	CASSQIAPRTDTQYF
TRBD2	TRBV30	NA	TRBJ2-5	TGTGCCTGGAGTGGAGCGGGGGTTCTGGAGACCCAGTACTTC	CAWSGAGVLETQYF
NA	TRBV7-8	few	TRBJ2-7	TGTGCCAGCAGCGCTATGCAGGGATGGAGCGAGCAGTACTTC	CASSAMQGWSEQYF
TRBD2	TRBV18	once	TRBJ2-1	TGTGCCAGCTCACCACCGCTCCTGACTAGCGGGAGGGGGAATGAGCAGTTCTTC	CASSPPLLTSGRGNEQFF
TRBD2	TRBV6-5	NA	TRBJ2-2	TGTGCCAGCACTCGTACTAGCGGGAACACCGGGGAGCTGTTTTTT	CASTRTSGNTGELFF
NA	TRBV6-5	NA	TRBJ2-1	TGTGCCAGCAGTCCCTGGCTAGCTAACAATGAGCAGTTCTTC	CASSPWLANNEQFF
NA	TRBV5-1	NA	TRBJ1-1	TGCGCCAGCGCGCGTTATTCGGGGAACACTGAAGCTTTCTTT	CASARYSGNTEAFF
NA	TRBV9	NA	TRBJ1-3	TGTGCCAGCAGCGTAGGTGGGGGGCCTGGAAACACCATATATTTT	CASSVGGGPGNTIYF
NA	TRBV25-1	NA	TRBJ2-1	TGTGCCAGCAGTGAAGAAGAGCAGTTCTTC	CASSEEEQFF
TRBD1	TRBV6-6	NA	TRBJ2-5	TGTGCCAGCAGTTACCACAGGGGGATAGAGACCCAGTACTTC	CASSYHRGIETQYF
NA	TRBV7-2	few	TRBJ2-2	TGTGCCAGCAGCCCCATAGCCGGAGGGCCCCCCGGGGAGCTGTTTTTT	CASSPIAGGPPGELFF
NA	TRBV7-2	NA	TRBJ2-1	TGTGCCAGCACCAAGGGCGGGCTTTACAATGAGCAGTTCTTC	CASTKGGLYNEQFF
TRBD1	TRBV5-1	NA	TRBJ2-7	TGCGCCAGCAGCTTCGGGACAGGCCACTACGAGCAGTACTTC	CASSFGTGHYEQYF
NA	TRBV15	NA	TRBJ1-5	TGTGCCACCAGCAGAGATAACCAGGGGAGCAATCAGCCCCAGCATTTT	CATSRDNQGSNQPQHF